This T cell receptor beta chain was obtained from a study of tumor and adjacent non-tumor tissue in lung cancer. Turning to this clonotype: No antigen is known for it.

The length of the CDR3 is 13 residues. The germline V gene encodes CDR1 SGHKS and CDR2 YYEKEE (reference sequence). V was pared by 4 bases and J by 6 bases, with 11 bases between. The library came from three nested PCR rounds adapted from ARM-PCR protocols. MiXCR, applied by TCRdb to the multiplex PCR reads, yields one record per CDR3 protein. In the table there are 200,000 to 250,000 distinct CDR3 sequences, approximately 74% of which are singletons. RNA was extracted from bulk tissue without any cell sorting. Study observations and caveats: Compared with tumor, normal lung showed significantly lower TCR diversity.

The clonotype was recovered from a man between 60 and 75 years old with non-small cell lung cancer. The sequencing input was lung tumor tissue. V is TRBV5-5 and J is TRBJ1-5; the D gene is possibly TRBD1 (5 bases). The CDR3 nucleotides are TGTGCCAGCAGCGTTGGCAGGGCTCAGCCCCAGCATTTT. Protein sequence: CASSVGRAQPQHF.